This T cell receptor beta chain was found in a study of cytomegalovirus exposure and HLA in healthy donors. Study conclusions and caveats: According to a later analysis, TCR clusters from the first cohort tended to co-occur in the roughly 110 validation repertoires. The study recorded more than 150 TCR beta chains that were cytomegalovirus-associated. A classifier reportedly called cytomegalovirus status with high sensitivity and specificity. Most TCR sequences showed up rarely, but some public TCRs showed up in many donors.

The data were produced by immunoSEQ multiplex PCR, yet TCRdb's version contains in-frame clones alone and is incomplete. The sample has more than 110,000 clones; about four fifths are singletons. The V end lost 1 base, the J end lost 9 bases, and 13 bases lay between the germline ends. The CDR3 consists of 15 residues. The germline gives CDR1 MGHDK, CDR2 SYGVNS. A word on this clone: The antigen is not known.

The specimen sequenced was PBMCs. The chain joins TRBV25-1 to TRBJ1-6; TRBD1 might be the D (5 bases). This sequence was found in a woman aged 25 to 39 in good health and CMV-seronegative. The CDR3, as DNA: TGTGCCAGCAGTGAATGGGGACGGGGGGGTTCACCCCTCCACTTT. It is translated as CASSEWGRGGSPLHF.